This TCR beta chain came from a study of cytomegalovirus exposure and HLA in healthy donors. Study-level points and caveats: Compared with the roughly 700-donor mean, an Asian-associated ancestry cluster reportedly had fewer N-insertions, according to a later analysis. A list of approximately 150 TCR beta chains associated with cytomegalovirus was given.

In the PCR, 60 Vbeta and 13 Jbeta primers were used. TCRdb's table, derived via immunoSEQ multiplex PCR, lists solely in-frame clones and lacks some. This sample yields around 200,000 clones, of which 82% are seen a single time; roughly 6% belongs to the top ten. As regards this clone: Its antigen is still unknown.

V was clipped by 3 bases and J by 4 bases, with 12 bases between them. This CDR3 spans 14 amino acids. CDR1 and CDR2 from the germline V gene are MNHEY and SMNVEV (reference sequence). The clonotype was recovered from a man aged 40-55 years in good health and CMV-seropositive. This rearrangement joins TRBV27 to TRBJ1-1; maybe TRBD1 (5 bases). Sequencing was done on a sample of PBMCs. CDR3: CASSFQGSSTEAFF. CDR3 DNA: TGTGCCAGCAGTTTCCAGGGTTCGAGCACTGAAGCTTTCTTT.